Sequencing of this TCR beta chain was carried out in a study of cytomegalovirus exposure and HLA in healthy donors. The primer mix had 60 Vbeta and 13 Jbeta primers. Method: immunoSEQ multiplex PCR; TCRdb's copy keeps in-frame clones and lacks some. The data show 99,000 or so clones, 76% seen once. This CDR3 region has 15 residues. Looked up from germline, CDR1 is GTSNPN and CDR2 is SVGIG (reference sequence). V lost 1 base, J lost 3 bases, and 13 bases lay in between. The genes are TRBV30 and TRBJ1-5; D gene ambiguous. Specimen: PBMCs. This receptor was obtained from a man aged 40-50 years in good health and CMV-seropositive. In DNA, the CDR3 is TGTGCCTGGAGTGACGCGCGGCTGTCCAATCAGCCCCAGCATTTT. It codes for CAWSDARLSNQPQHF.